These 16 T cell receptor beta chains came from one sample sequenced in a study of patients and donors after allogeneic stem cell transplantation. One entry per CDR3 protein results from TCRdb running MiXCR on the RT-PCR reads. Counted here are some 880,000 distinct CDR3 sequences, about 20% occurring once; the ten biggest clones make up under 6.5%. Source material: blood, either unsorted or a sorted T cell fraction (not recorded which). The source is a human donor who was either an allogeneic HSCT recipient or a stem cell or donor lymphocyte infusion donor (not recorded which). It is not recorded whose cells these are; they may come from a transplant donor.

The sample holds a few counts of this clonotype. The rearrangement links TRBV7-9 to TRBJ2-5; 8 bases align to TRBD1. Per germline, CDR1 SEHNR and CDR2 FQNEAQ (reference sequence). V trimming: 2 bases; J trimming: 5 bases; junction bases outside the gene matches: 7. The CDR3 is 15 amino acids. CDR3 in amino acids: CASSLTGGGDETQYF. DNA of the CDR3: TGTGCCAGCAGCTTAACAGGGGGAGGTGATGAGACCCAGTACTTC.

This clonotype has only a few counts. The CDR3 sequence: CASPLGRDEQFF. The CDR3 DNA reads as TGTGCCAGCCCGTTAGGGAGGGATGAGCAGTTCTTC. This chain uses TRBV27 with TRBJ2-1; 7 bases are a match to TRBD2. From germline, CDR1 is MNHEY and CDR2 SMNVEV (reference sequence). V lost 8 bases to trimming and J lost 8 bases; unmatched junction nucleotides: 6. The CDR3 is 12 residues long.

This clonotype appeared many times. The chain uses TRBV20-1 and TRBJ1-1, with a tentative D call TRBD1 (5 bases). The V gene's germline CDR1 is DFQATT and CDR2 SNEGSKA (reference sequence). This CDR3 region has 17 residues. V lost 4 bases and J lost 5, with 26 bases in between. DNA of the CDR3: TGCAGTGCTATAGGCGCGGGGCGCGAGTATAAACAGACTGAAGCTTTCTTT. Translating gives CSAIGAGREYKQTEAFF.

This chain connects TRBV18 to TRBJ2-3; no firm D call. CDR3 length: 16 residues. V gave up 0 bases and J gave up 8 bases, with 18 bases separating them. The germline V gene encodes CDR1 KGHSH and CDR2 LQKENI. The CDR3 DNA follows: TGTGCCAGCTCACCACCCGGTCAACAAGCCACGGGTACGCAGTATTTT. This sequence encodes CASSPPGQQATGTQYF.

The V call is TRBV3-1, the J call TRBJ2-1; D perhaps matches TRBD2 (5 bases). The germline V gene has CDR1 LGHDT and CDR2 YNNKEL (reference sequence). The CDR3 has 16 amino acids. V lost 0 bases, J lost 2 bases, and 11 bases lay in between. The DNA for the CDR3 is TGTGCCAGCAGCCAAGAACAAGGGAGCACCTACAATGAGCAGTTCTTC. It encodes CASSQEQGSTYNEQFF.

The chain joins TRBV4-1 to TRBJ2-3; no clear D gene. Trimming removed 1 base from V and 2 bases from J, with 10 bases in between. Germline assignment: CDR1 MGHRA and CDR2 YSYEKL. The CDR3 has 15 amino acids. The CDR3: CASSQVLDFTDTQYF. The CDR3 nucleotides read TGCGCCAGCAGCCAAGTACTCGATTTCACAGATACGCAGTATTTT.

The V gene is TRBV4-1, the J gene TRBJ2-3; no clear D. V lost 1 base to trimming and J lost 2 bases, with 7 bases between them. Looked up from germline, CDR1 is MGHRA and CDR2 is YSYEKL. The CDR3 is 14 amino acids. The CDR3 here is CASSQALYTDTQYF. CDR3 nucleotide sequence: TGCGCCAGCAGCCAAGCGTTGTACACAGATACGCAGTATTTT.

This clonotype was seen more than once but under ten times. This chain joins TRBV5-1 and TRBJ1-3; 8 positions agree with TRBD1. Germline V gene data show CDR1 as SGHRS and CDR2 as YFSETQ. This CDR3 contains 15 residues. V was pared by 4 bases and J by 4 bases, with 7 bases of the junction left unmatched. CDR3 region: CASSPADRDGNTIYF. Written as DNA, the CDR3 is TGCGCCAGCAGCCCCGCGGACAGGGACGGAAACACCATATATTTT.

The chain uses TRBV7-2 and TRBJ2-1, with 7 nucleotides matching TRBD2. Per germline, CDR1 SGHTA and CDR2 FQGNSA. The CDR3 consists of 16 residues. Losses at the gene ends were 1 base for V and 4 bases for J; bases not matched to a gene: 7. Here the CDR3 reads CASSLVGGDGYNEQFF. For the CDR3, the DNA is TGTGCCAGCAGCTTAGTGGGGGGGGATGGTTACAATGAGCAGTTCTTC.

V usage is TRBV6-5 and J usage is TRBJ1-1; D might be TRBD1 (6 bases). Trimming left V 4 bases short and J 4 bases short, with 19 bases between. CDR1 is MNHEY, CDR2 SVGAGI, per germline. The CDR3 covers 16 residues. CDR3 sequence: CASSSYRASLGTEAFF. For the CDR3, the DNA is TGTGCCAGCAGTTCTTACAGGGCCTCCTTGGGCACTGAAGCTTTCTTT.

The chain combines TRBV12-5 with TRBJ2-1, with 14 bases aligning to TRBD2. After removal of 4 bases from V and 9 bases from J, the junction contained 8 bases not matched to a gene. The length of the CDR3 is 16 residues. Germline V gene lookup returns CDR1 LGHNT and CDR2 FRNRAP. The DNA for the CDR3 is TGTGCTAGTGGTTCGGGACTAGCGGGGGACGCCGGTGAGCAGTTCTTC. Amino acids: CASGSGLAGDAGEQFF.

This sequence joins TRBV7-9 and TRBJ1-3; 9 nucleotides line up with TRBD1. Germline-derived CDR1 and CDR2 are SEHNR and FQNEAQ (reference sequence). The CDR3 totals 16 residues. The V segment lost 3 bases and the J segment 0 bases; nucleotides outside the gene matches: 3. CDR3 protein: CASSLRTGVSGNTIYF. DNA for the CDR3: TGTGCCAGCAGCTTGCGGACAGGGGTCTCTGGAAACACCATATATTTT.

This chain links TRBV15 with TRBJ2-7; 8 nucleotides match TRBD2. This CDR3 comprises 14 residues. Trimming took 1 base from V and 7 from J; bases not matched to a gene: 6. The germline gives CDR1 LNHNV, CDR2 YYDKDF (reference sequence). CDR3 amino acids: CATSRVGLVREQYF. The CDR3 DNA follows: TGTGCCACCAGCAGAGTGGGACTAGTGCGTGAGCAGTACTTC.

The chain uses TRBV12-3 or TRBV12-4 and TRBJ1-1, with 7 bases that match TRBD1. The CDR3 is made up of 14 amino acids. Unmatched junction bases numbered 6, after V lost 3 bases and J lost 5 bases. As DNA, the CDR3 is TGTGCCAGCAGTTTTACGAGGGGGCAAACTGAAGCTTTCTTT. It translates to CASSFTRGQTEAFF.

This clonotype has just a few counts. The rearrangement uses TRBV7-3 and TRBJ2-1; tentative D call: TRBD2 (5 bases). CDR3 length: 14 residues. CDR1 SGHTA and CDR2 FQGTGA come from the germline V gene. The V and J ends lost 3 bases and 7 bases respectively, with 13 bases between them. The DNA for the CDR3 is TGTGCCAGCAGCTTGGAGGACCTATCTAATGAGCAGTTCTTC. Its protein is CASSLEDLSNEQFF.

This clonotype was seen more than once but under ten times. The gene calls are TRBV12-3 or TRBV12-4 and TRBJ1-2; maybe TRBD1 (5 bases). The CDR3 loop spans 14 amino acids. V dropped 3 bases and J dropped 6 bases, with 14 bases sitting between them. This CDR3 is CASSFDGGRNGYTF. The CDR3 nucleotides read TGTGCCAGCAGTTTTGACGGGGGTCGTAATGGCTACACCTTC.